This T cell receptor beta chain was documented in a study of technical replicates of blood from several donors. Profiling relied on immunoSEQ multiplex PCR, and the TCRdb table lists in-frame clones only, not all of them. The sample shows some 64,000 clones, roughly 92% of them seen only once. Trimming took 5 bases from V and 4 from J; bases not matched to a gene: 6. Germline CDR1 reads MNHNS; CDR2 reads SASEGT. The CDR3 loop spans 14 amino acids. The chain links TRBV6-1 to TRBJ1-2, with 8 bases aligning to TRBD1. This receptor was identified in a human donor in good health. Some clones in this sample may be carry-over from other donors' samples. Specimen: PBMCs. CDR3 amino acids: CASSTGGNSYGYTF. The CDR3 nucleotides are TGTGCCAGCAGTACAGGGGGGAATTCCTATGGCTACACCTTC.